Listed below are T cell receptor beta chains from one sample, sequenced in a study of glioma-infiltrating T cells after dendritic cell vaccination. Sequencing used immunoSEQ multiplex PCR; TCRdb keeps in-frame clones, though not all of them. This table has about 30,000 clones, more than 85% appearing once. The sequences come from blood, collected before dendritic cell vaccination. These receptors were collected from a human donor with glioblastoma. Both conserved end residues are part of each CDR3. The order of the fields is clone size, J gene, D gene, V gene, CDR3 length, CDR3 DNA, CDR3 protein. D genes are given only for firm matches. A row's size may be missing; if present it is once, few, many or a size class.

NA | TRBJ2-3 | NA | TRBV2 | 11 | TGTGCCAGCAGTGAGGGCCAAACGCAGTATTTT | CASSEGQTQYF
NA | TRBJ1-2 | TRBD1 | TRBV6-1 | 14 | TGTGCCAGCAGTACGGACAGGGGCACCTATGGCTACACCTTC | CASSTDRGTYGYTF
once | TRBJ2-4 | NA | TRBV5-6 | 16 | TGTGCCAGCAGCTCCCCAGGACAACTAGCCAAAAACATTCAGTACTTC | CASSSPGQLAKNIQYF
NA | TRBJ1-2 | NA | TRBV25-1 | 10 | TGTGCCAGCAGTCCAGGGGGCTACACCTTC | CASSPGGYTF
NA | TRBJ2-7 | TRBD1 | TRBV29-1 | 13 | TGCAGCGTGGGACAGGGGGCTTCCTACGAGCAGTACTTC | CSVGQGASYEQYF
NA | TRBJ1-1 | TRBD1 | TRBV5-1 | 12 | TGCGCCAGCAGCTTACAGGGGACTGAAGCTTTCTTT | CASSLQGTEAFF
NA | TRBJ2-1 | TRBD1 | TRBV2 | 15 | TGTGCCAGCAGTGAAGTACGACAGGGACACAATGAGCAGTTCTTC | CASSEVRQGHNEQFF
NA | TRBJ2-7 | NA | TRBV6-6 | 15 | TGTGCCAGCCGATACCCCCGGAGTAGCTCCTACGAGCAGTACTTC | CASRYPRSSSYEQYF
NA | TRBJ1-5 | NA | TRBV14 | 12 | TGTGCCAGCAGCCAAGGGAGGCAGCCCCAGCATTTT | CASSQGRQPQHF
NA | TRBJ1-3 | NA | TRBV6-5 | 13 | TGTGCCAGCAAATCACGGGCTGGAAACACCATATATTTT | CASKSRAGNTIYF
NA | TRBJ2-5 | TRBD2 | TRBV5-1 | 12 | TGCGCCAGCGGGCTAGCGGAAGAGACCCAGTACTTC | CASGLAEETQYF
NA | TRBJ2-7 | TRBD1 | TRBV27 | 16 | TGTGCCAGCAGCATACTCCCGGGACAGGGGGCCTACGAGCAGTACTTC | CASSILPGQGAYEQYF
NA | TRBJ2-1 | NA | TRBV7-2 | 14 | TGTGCCAGCAGCTTAGCGGCGGGGAACAATGAGCAGTTCTTC | CASSLAAGNNEQFF
NA | TRBJ1-1 | NA | TRBV2 | 13 | TGTGCCAGCAGTGAAGCGCAGGGACTTGAAGCTTTCTTT | CASSEAQGLEAFF
NA | TRBJ2-2 | TRBD2 | TRBV18 | 15 | TGTGCCAGCTCACCCCCGGGACTAGGAGGCGGGGAGCTGTTTTTT | CASSPPGLGGGELFF
NA | TRBJ1-2 | NA | TRBV5-1 | 13 | TGCGCCAGCAGCTTGGGGGGGGGTCGGACGGTCACCTTC | CASSLGGGRTVTF
NA | TRBJ2-7 | TRBD2 | TRBV27 | 15 | TGTGCCAGCAGGCCACGGGGGGGCGGCGCCTACGAGCAGTACTTC | CASRPRGGGAYEQYF
NA | TRBJ1-3 | TRBD1 | TRBV5-1 | 20 | TGCGCCAGCAGCTCGGGGACAGGGTACTTTGGGTCATCATCTGGAAACACCATATATTTT | CASSSGTGYFGSSSGNTIYF
once | TRBJ2-3 | NA | TRBV5-6 | 16 | TGTGCCAGCAGCTTGTTTCTAGGAGGTGGCACAGATACGCAGTATTTT | CASSLFLGGGTDTQYF
NA | TRBJ2-2 | TRBD2 | TRBV4-1 | 16 | TGCGCCAGCAGATCTTTTCGGGGGGGAAACACCGGGGAGCTGTTTTTT | CASRSFRGGNTGELFF
NA | TRBJ2-5 | NA | TRBV19 | 13 | TGTGCCAGTAGTATAGTCGCAAGGGGGACCCAGTACTTC | CASSIVARGTQYF
NA | TRBJ1-3 | NA | TRBV5-4 | 17 | TGTGCCAGCAGCTGGGGGGGGACCCCGAGCTCTGGAAACACCATATATTTT | CASSWGGTPSSGNTIYF